The 20 T cell receptor beta chains listed next were all sequenced from one sample in a study of CD8 T cells in Susac syndrome. It was with random hexamers that roughly 0.5 to 1 ug RNA was reverse transcribed. One entry per CDR3 protein results from TCRdb running MiXCR on the immunoSEQ multiplex PCR reads. The profile covers about 130,000 distinct CDR3 sequences, with about 90% appearing a single time and over 0.2% taken by the ten largest. Input material: CD8+ T cells from PBMCs. The receptors come from a human donor with multiple sclerosis.

The rearrangement uses TRBV10-3 and TRBJ2-3, with D hard to call. V lost 3 bases and J 0 bases, leaving 10 bases between the germline ends. Germline assignment: CDR1 ENHRY and CDR2 SYGVKD. This CDR3 has 15 amino acids. The CDR3 bases are TGTGCCATCAGTGACTATAGTTCTAGCACAGATACGCAGTATTTT. Its translation is CAISDYSSSTDTQYF.

This chain uses TRBV20-1 with TRBJ2-5, with D maybe TRBD2 (5 bases). CDR1 and CDR2 (germline): DFQATT, SNEGSKA (reference sequence). The V and J ends lost 0 bases and 1 base respectively, with 15 bases between them. This CDR3 has 16 amino acids. The CDR3: CSARDTSLAIQETQYF. CDR3 bases: TGCAGTGCTAGAGATACGTCGCTAGCCATCCAAGAGACCCAGTACTTC.

The chain uses TRBV6-5 and TRBJ2-7, with 7 bases that match TRBD1. The CDR3 length is 13 residues. Trimming removed 6 bases from V and 0 bases from J; junction bases left unmatched: 2. The V gene's germline CDR1 is MNHEY and CDR2 SVGAGI. CDR3 DNA sequence: TGTGCCAGCAGGGGGACAGTCTCCTACGAGCAGTACTTC. It specifies CASRGTVSYEQYF.

The chain links TRBV12-3 or TRBV12-4 to TRBJ2-3, with TRBD2 identical over 14 bases. After removal of 5 bases from V and 5 bases from J, the junction contained 6 bases not matched to a gene. The CDR3 has 16 amino acids. In nucleotides, the CDR3 is TGTGCCAGCAGTAAGGGACTAGCGGGAGTAGAAGATACGCAGTATTTT. This sequence encodes CASSKGLAGVEDTQYF.

CDR3 DNA sequence: TGCAGCGTTGTGTCTAGCGCGGGCAAAAACATTCAGTACTTC. It yields the protein CSVVSSAGKNIQYF. The chain recombines TRBV29-1 with TRBJ2-4; a weak D match, TRBD2 (6 bases). Germline CDR1 SQVTM, CDR2 ANQGSEA. The CDR3 totals 14 residues. V lost 4 bases, J lost 3 bases, and 13 bases lay in between.

The V call is TRBV2, the J call TRBJ2-3, with D maybe TRBD2 (6 bases). Per germline, CDR1 SNHLY and CDR2 FYNNEI. V lost 5 bases and J 8 bases, leaving 20 bases between the germline ends. This CDR3 is 15 amino acids long. CDR3 protein: CASSQRAAGGVTQYF. Here the CDR3 DNA reads TGTGCCAGCAGTCAGCGGGCTGCGGGCGGGGTTACGCAGTATTTT.

The chain recombines TRBV27 with TRBJ1-5, with D maybe TRBD1 (5 bases). CDR1 is MNHEY and CDR2 is SMNVEV in the germline V gene (reference sequence). Trimming took off 3 bases at V and 9 bases at J, with 12 bases between the two ends. This CDR3 contains 13 residues. CDR3 sequence reads: CASSFNRQWPQHF. Written as DNA, the CDR3 is TGTGCCAGCAGTTTTAACAGGCAATGGCCCCAGCATTTT.

The chain combines TRBV27 with TRBJ2-7; D remains ambiguous. The V end was cut by 3 bases, the J end by 4 bases, with 10 bases between. The germline CDR1 and CDR2 sequences are MNHEY and SMNVEV (reference sequence). This CDR3 region has 13 residues. The CDR3 coding sequence is TGTGCCAGCAGTTTTGGTTCGGAATACGAGCAGTACTTC. Translation: CASSFGSEYEQYF.

This chain connects TRBV12-3 or TRBV12-4 to TRBJ2-7; 11 bases are a match to TRBD2. V gave up 5 bases and J gave up 0 bases; unmatched junction bases: 12. CDR3 length: 18 amino acids. CDR3 sequence (DNA): TGTGCCAGCAGTCTTCGACTAGCGGGAATCCTGAGCTCCTACGAGCAGTACTTC. Translated: CASSLRLAGILSSYEQYF.

The chain combines TRBV3-1 with TRBJ2-1, with a weak D call TRBD1 (5 bases). V was clipped by 2 bases and J by 9 bases, with 14 bases between them. CDR1 LGHDT and CDR2 YNNKEL come from the germline V gene (reference sequence). CDR3 length: 14 amino acids. CDR3 amino acids: CASSQRGYMSEQFF. The CDR3, as DNA: TGTGCCAGCAGCCAAAGGGGCTATATGAGTGAGCAGTTCTTC.

V is TRBV27 and J is TRBJ2-7; D is unclear. Between the trimmed V and J ends, which lost 2 bases and 2 bases, there was a span of 10 bases. This CDR3 has 14 amino acids. The V gene's germline CDR1 is MNHEY and CDR2 SMNVEV (reference sequence). CDR3 protein: CASSLGPQPYEQYF. Here the CDR3 DNA reads TGTGCCAGCAGTTTAGGGCCCCAGCCCTACGAGCAGTACTTC.

The rearrangement joins TRBV3-1 to TRBJ2-2; D is perhaps TRBD2 (6 bases). Trimming took off 0 bases at V and 5 bases at J, with 10 bases between the two ends. CDR1 and CDR2 (germline): LGHDT, YNNKEL (reference sequence). The CDR3 extends over 15 amino acids. CDR3 loop: CASSQDMGGTGELFF. The CDR3 bases are TGTGCCAGCAGCCAAGATATGGGGGGAACCGGGGAGCTGTTTTTT.

The chain employs TRBV27 and TRBJ1-1; D unclear. CDR3 length: 16 amino acids. Germline V gene lookup returns CDR1 MNHEY and CDR2 SMNVEV (reference sequence). Trimming removed 4 bases from V and 4 bases from J, with 19 bases in between. The DNA of the CDR3 is TGTGCCAGCAGTTCCGACGTGTGGCGCCGAGGCACTGAAGCTTTCTTT. This sequence encodes CASSSDVWRRGTEAFF.

The CDR3 nucleotides read TGTGCCAGCAGTTACCCGGGGGGGCTTGAGCAGTTCTTC. Its translation: CASSYPGGLEQFF. The chain couples TRBV6-5 to TRBJ2-1; 8 bases are shared with TRBD2. V lost 2 bases to trimming and J lost 9 bases; unmatched junction nucleotides: 3. The germline V gene encodes CDR1 MNHEY and CDR2 SVGAGI. CDR3 length: 13 residues.

CDR3 bases: TGCGCCAGCAGCTTGGTTTTGGGGACGCGCTCCTACGAGCAGTACTTC. The encoded protein is CASSLVLGTRSYEQYF. This chain joins TRBV5-1 and TRBJ2-7; perhaps D is TRBD1 or TRBD2 (5 bases each). This CDR3 is 16 amino acids long. Trimming stripped 0 bases from V and 0 bases from J, with 13 bases between. CDR1 SGHRS and CDR2 YFSETQ come from the germline V gene.

The chain combines TRBV6-1 with TRBJ2-3; possibly TRBD1 or TRBD2 for D (5 bases each). Germline CDR1 and CDR2: MNHNS and SASEGT. Trimming took 4 bases from V and 5 from J, leaving 16 bases between them. The CDR3 runs 15 residues. CDR3 DNA: TGTGCCAGCAGTGGCTCCGGGACCTTAGGAGATACGCAGTATTTT. Protein: CASSGSGTLGDTQYF.

The gene calls are TRBV9 and TRBJ1-1, with D uncertain. The germline CDR1 and CDR2 sequences are SGDLS and YYNGEE. V lost 5 bases, J lost 8 bases, and 16 bases lay in between. The CDR3 has 13 residues. CDR3 sequence reads: CASRETGSLEAFF. The CDR3 DNA reads TGTGCCAGCAGGGAGACCGGGAGCTTGGAAGCTTTCTTT.

The V gene is TRBV10-1, the J gene TRBJ2-2, with TRBD2 matching 10 bases. The trim removed 8 bases at V and 4 bases at J, leaving 10 bases unmatched. Germline lookup yields CDR1 WNHNN and CDR2 SYGVQD (reference sequence). This CDR3 comprises 16 residues. CDR3 protein: CASGPSGLASTGELFF. The DNA of the CDR3 is TGCGCCAGCGGCCCATCGGGACTAGCGAGCACCGGGGAGCTGTTTTTT.

The chain recombines TRBV14 with TRBJ2-1; D gene ambiguous. Germline CDR1 and CDR2: SGHDN and FVKESK. The CDR3 length is 15 residues. Trimming pared 0 bases from V and 6 bases from J, leaving 12 bases between. CDR3 DNA sequence: TGTGCCAGCAGCCAAGATCAATACATAGGCAATGAGCAGTTCTTC. Translation gives CASSQDQYIGNEQFF.

This chain connects TRBV7-9 to TRBJ1-2; TRBD1 matches at 8 bases. The V and J ends lost 6 bases and 8 bases, in that order; junction bases with no gene match: 11. The germline CDR1 and CDR2 sequences are SEHNR and FQNEAQ (reference sequence). The CDR3 has 14 residues. CDR3 sequence reads: CASRPRQGTSGYTF. The CDR3 DNA reads as TGTGCCAGCAGGCCGAGACAGGGGACTAGCGGCTACACCTTC.